A selection of T cell receptor beta chains follows, all from one sample in a study of graft-versus-host responses after intestinal transplantation. The repertoire was sequenced with immunoSEQ multiplex PCR; TCRdb's copy has only in-frame clones and lacks some. This table holds about 120,000 clones, approximately 92% found once. These receptors are not linked to any known antigen. The source was unstimulated CD4+ T cells sorted from spleen or lymph node cells, collected before intestinal transplant. The receptor source for this set is a human donor who received an intestinal transplant. The CDR3 runs from the conserved cysteine through the conserved F or W. Each record gives: D gene, V gene, J gene, CDR3 DNA, CDR3 protein. The D gene is left open where the match is weak.

>NA|TRBV29-1|TRBJ2-5
TGCAGCGTTGGAACGATGAAAGAGACCCAGTACTTC
CSVGTMKETQYF
>NA|TRBV10-3|TRBJ2-3
TGTGCCATCAGTGCTAGCGTCGGGGCAGATACGCAGTATTTT
CAISASVGADTQYF
>NA|TRBV5-1|TRBJ2-7
TGCGCCAGCAGCTCGACTACCGACTACGAGCAGTACTTC
CASSSTTDYEQYF
>NA|TRBV5-1|TRBJ1-2
TGCGCCAGCAGCTTGGGGTCAGTCTCCGACTACACCTTC
CASSLGSVSDYTF
>NA|TRBV9|TRBJ1-1
TGTGCCAGCAGCGTCGAGGGGCGCACTGAAGCTTTCTTT
CASSVEGRTEAFF
>NA|TRBV18|TRBJ1-5
TGTGCCAGCTCACCTTACGACCCCGGATTAAATCAGCCCCAGCATTTT
CASSPYDPGLNQPQHF
>NA|TRBV9|TRBJ1-2
TGTGCCAGCAGCGTAGAGGGACACTATGGCTACACCTTC
CASSVEGHYGYTF
>NA|TRBV7-4|TRBJ1-5
TGTGCCAGCAGCCATATACGAGGGCCGGGCAATCAGCCCCAGCATTTT
CASSHIRGPGNQPQHF
>TRBD1|TRBV7-9|TRBJ2-7
TGTGCCAGCAGCTTCGGACAGGGGAGAAACGAGCAGTACTTC
CASSFGQGRNEQYF
>NA|TRBV7-9|TRBJ1-1
TGTGCCAGCAGCCCAGGGAAGCAGGGCTGGACTGAAGCTTTCTTT
CASSPGKQGWTEAFF